The 12 T cell receptor beta chains below come from one sample, sequenced in a study of blood T cell repertoires in COVID-19. Produced via immunoSEQ multiplex PCR; TCRdb's table is partial and in-frame only. This sample has roughly 380,000 clones; about 88% occur once, and the top ten carry 2.5% to 3.5%. Sequences were obtained from PBMCs or T cells enriched from blood (not recorded which). All receptors derive from a woman aged 25 to 45 who had recovered from COVID-19.

The rearrangement uses TRBV12-3 or TRBV12-4 and TRBJ2-7, with D unresolved. V was trimmed by 8 bases and J by 5 bases, leaving 16 bases between them. This CDR3 is 13 amino acids long. CDR3 sequence (DNA): TGTGCCAGCTCATTTGGAGACGGCGACGAGCAGTACTTC. The encoded protein is CASSFGDGDEQYF.

This chain joins TRBV2 and TRBJ2-2; D is unresolved. This CDR3 is 15 amino acids long. Looked up from germline, CDR1 is SNHLY and CDR2 is FYNNEI. V shed 2 bases and J shed 1 base, with 8 bases lying between them. The CDR3 sequence: CASSEWAGNTGELFF. The CDR3 DNA sequence: TGTGCCAGCAGTGAATGGGCAGGGAACACCGGGGAGCTGTTTTTT.

The gene calls are TRBV7-2 and TRBJ2-1; D perhaps matches TRBD1 (7 bases). Between the trimmed V and J ends, which lost 3 bases and 7 bases, there was a span of 22 bases. The CDR3 is 17 amino acids. The germline gives CDR1 SGHTA, CDR2 FQGNSA. CDR3 region: CASSLAARGGGWNEQFF. The CDR3, as DNA: TGTGCCAGCAGCTTGGCAGCGAGAGGAGGGGGCTGGAATGAGCAGTTCTTC. The entire variable domain, with the rest obtained from reference TRBV7-2 and TRBJ2-1, is as follows: GAGVSQSPSNKVTEKGKDVELRCDPISGHTALYWYRQSLGQGLEFLIYFQGNSAPDKSGLPSDRFSAERTGGSVSTLTIQRTQQEDSAVYLCASSLAARGGGWNEQFFGPGTRLTVL.

The chain is built from TRBV4-2 and TRBJ2-7; 7 bases align to TRBD2. With 0 bases clipped from V and 2 bases from J, the junction kept 10 bases outside the gene matches. The germline gives CDR1 LGHNA, CDR2 YNFKEQ. The CDR3 extends over 17 amino acids. This chain's CDR3 is CASSQERGAGPTYEQYF. CDR3 nucleotide sequence: TGTGCCAGCAGCCAAGAACGGGGAGCGGGGCCTACCTACGAGCAGTACTTC.

This clone was found once. The chain carries TRBV6-1 and TRBJ2-2, with a tentative D call TRBD2 (5 bases). Germline V gives CDR1 MNHNS, CDR2 SASEGT. The CDR3 length is 14 residues. Trimming shortened V by 3 bases and J by 7 bases, and 12 bases separated the two germline ends. Here the CDR3 reads CASSDRRAGGELFF. CDR3 nucleotide sequence: TGTGCCAGCAGTGACCGTAGGGCGGGCGGGGAGCTGTTTTTT.

This rearrangement joins TRBV12-3 or TRBV12-4 to TRBJ1-1; D is uncertain. The CDR3 runs 13 residues. V was trimmed by 1 base and J by 5 bases, leaving 8 bases between them. CDR3 coding DNA: TGTGCCAGCAGTTTAGAGGCCGGGACTGAAGCTTTCTTT. This gives the protein CASSLEAGTEAFF.

The CDR3 DNA is TGTGCCACCAGTGATACCACAGGGGGAGTCGGGGAGCAGTTCTTC. It is translated as CATSDTTGGVGEQFF. The rearrangement uses TRBV24-1 and TRBJ2-1; 8 bases align to TRBD1. V lost 3 bases, J lost 10 bases, and 10 bases stayed unmatched. This CDR3 contains 15 residues. The germline gives CDR1 KGHDR, CDR2 SFDVKD.

The chain couples TRBV10-3 to TRBJ1-1, with D possibly being TRBD1 (5 bases). The CDR3 covers 14 residues. Germline loops: CDR1 ENHRY, CDR2 SYGVKD. The germline V and J ends were trimmed by 2 bases and 2 bases, with 9 bases remaining between them. CDR3 sequence (DNA): TGTGCCATCAGTGAGGACAGATCAAACACTGAAGCTTTCTTT. It encodes CAISEDRSNTEAFF.

The rearrangement links TRBV3-1 (or the pseudogene TRBV3-2) to TRBJ2-7, with D possibly being TRBD1 (6 bases). The CDR3 extends over 12 amino acids. The germline V gene has CDR1 LGHDT and CDR2 YNNKEL (reference sequence). V lost 6 bases and J 4 bases, leaving 10 bases between the germline ends. The CDR3 loop is CASSLRGYEQYF. CDR3 in DNA: TGTGCCAGCAGTCTCAGGGGATACGAGCAGTACTTC.

V is TRBV5-1 and J is TRBJ2-7; 9 nucleotides match TRBD1. The trim removed 3 bases at V and 7 bases at J, leaving 11 bases unmatched. Germline CDR1 SGHRS, CDR2 YFSETQ. The CDR3 sequence is 15 residues long. CDR3 coding DNA: TGCGCCAGCAGCTCAACCGGGACAGGGTCGGGGGAGCAGTACTTC. This translates into CASSSTGTGSGEQYF.

This rearrangement joins TRBV3-1 (or the pseudogene TRBV3-2) to TRBJ2-3; TRBD2 aligns across 9 bases. With V trimmed by 3 bases and J by 3 bases, 4 bases remained unmatched. The CDR3 consists of 15 residues. Germline V gives CDR1 LGHDT, CDR2 YNNKEL (reference sequence). The CDR3 loop reads CASSHRGGGTDTQYF. The CDR3 region has the DNA TGTGCCAGCAGCCATCGCGGGGGGGGGACAGATACGCAGTATTTT.

The rearrangement links TRBV3-1 (or the pseudogene TRBV3-2) to TRBJ2-1, with D tentatively TRBD2 (5 bases). V lost 0 bases and J lost 7, with 13 bases in between. Germline V gene lookup returns CDR1 LGHDT and CDR2 YNNKEL (reference sequence). The CDR3 is made up of 15 amino acids. The CDR3 region is CASSQDTKRGNEQFF. The CDR3 DNA follows: TGTGCCAGCAGCCAAGACACTAAACGGGGAAATGAGCAGTTCTTC.